This is a list of T cell receptor beta chains from one sample in a study of OX40 agonist ivuxolimab in advanced cancers. Method: immunoSEQ multiplex PCR; TCRdb's copy keeps in-frame clones and lacks some. Here the sample spans tens of thousands of clones, approximately 80% being singletons. The specimen comprised CD4+ or CD8+ T cells sorted from blood, sampled in a trial of the OX40 agonist ivuxolimab. The receptors come from an adult with an advanced solid tumor such as melanoma, head and neck, liver or kidney cancer. Both conserved end residues are part of each CDR3. Fields, in order: V gene, J gene, D gene, clone size, CDR3 protein, CDR3 DNA. D genes are given only for firm matches. Clone size is not always given. Where it is, it says once, few, many or a class for expanded clones.

V: TRBV12-5
J: TRBJ2-1
D: -
size: -
CDR3: CASGQVSYNEQFF
DNA: TGTGCTAGTGGCCAAGTCAGCTACAATGAGCAGTTCTTC

V: TRBV4-1
J: TRBJ2-7
D: -
size: -
CDR3: CASSQEETAYEQYF
DNA: TGCGCCAGCAGCCAAGAGGAGACAGCTTACGAGCAGTACTTC

V: TRBV10-3
J: TRBJ2-7
D: TRBD1
size: -
CDR3: CAISVDRGYEQYF
DNA: TGTGCCATCAGTGTGGACAGGGGTTACGAGCAGTACTTC

V: TRBV6-6
J: TRBJ1-1
D: -
size: -
CDR3: CASNGVVGTEAFF
DNA: TGTGCCAGCAACGGGGTCGTCGGAACTGAAGCTTTCTTT

V: TRBV9
J: TRBJ1-1
D: -
size: few
CDR3: CASSVAGKNTEAFF
DNA: TGTGCCAGCAGCGTAGCAGGGAAAAACACTGAAGCTTTCTTT

V: TRBV7-9
J: TRBJ2-5
D: -
size: -
CDR3: CASSLDSSQETQYF
DNA: TGTGCCAGCAGCCTTGACAGTTCGCAAGAGACCCAGTACTTC

V: TRBV7-6
J: TRBJ1-1
D: -
size: -
CDR3: CASSLNEGNTEAFF
DNA: TGTGCCAGCAGCTTAAATGAGGGAAACACTGAAGCTTTCTTT

V: TRBV5-6
J: TRBJ2-7
D: -
size: -
CDR3: CASSLGKEQYF
DNA: TGTGCCAGCAGCTTGGGGAAAGAGCAGTACTTC

V: TRBV29-1
J: TRBJ1-2
D: TRBD1
size: -
CDR3: CSVDQGADGYTF
DNA: TGCAGCGTTGACCAGGGGGCTGATGGCTACACCTTC

V: TRBV27
J: TRBJ1-5
D: -
size: once
CDR3: CASRDGTNSNQPQHF
DNA: TGTGCCAGCAGGGACGGGACAAATAGCAATCAGCCCCAGCATTTT

V: TRBV6-6
J: TRBJ2-5
D: TRBD1
size: once
CDR3: CASSPQGLGETQYF
DNA: TGTGCCAGCAGTCCACAGGGGTTGGGGGAGACCCAGTACTTC

V: TRBV10-3
J: TRBJ1-1
D: -
size: few
CDR3: CAINYRDTNTEAFF
DNA: TGTGCCATCAACTACCGGGACACGAACACTGAAGCTTTCTTT

V: TRBV13
J: TRBJ1-1
D: -
size: -
CDR3: CASSSREKGRNTEAFF
DNA: TGTGCCAGCAGCTCTCGAGAGAAGGGTAGAAACACTGAAGCTTTCTTT

V: TRBV6-1
J: TRBJ2-7
D: -
size: -
CDR3: CASSPEGYSYEQYF
DNA: TGTGCCAGCAGCCCCGAGGGGTACTCCTACGAGCAGTACTTC

V: TRBV9
J: TRBJ2-1
D: TRBD2
size: -
CDR3: CASSVDGGSSYNEQFF
DNA: TGTGCCAGCAGCGTAGATGGCGGGAGCTCCTACAATGAGCAGTTCTTC

V: TRBV18
J: TRBJ1-5
D: TRBD1
size: -
CDR3: CASSPGTGNHQPQHF
DNA: TGTGCCAGCTCACCGGGGACAGGGAATCATCAGCCCCAGCATTTT

V: TRBV5-4
J: TRBJ1-2
D: -
size: -
CDR3: CANGLVGYGYTF
DNA: TGTGCCAACGGACTAGTGGGGTATGGCTACACCTTC

V: TRBV10-3
J: TRBJ2-5
D: -
size: few
CDR3: CAISEVLGGEETQYF
DNA: TGTGCCATCAGTGAGGTATTAGGCGGAGAAGAGACCCAGTACTTC

V: TRBV7-9
J: TRBJ2-2
D: -
size: -
CDR3: CASRKTGELFF
DNA: TGTGCCAGCAGAAAAACCGGGGAGCTGTTTTTT

V: TRBV13
J: TRBJ2-3
D: TRBD2
size: -
CDR3: CASSLSGGAIDTQYF
DNA: TGTGCCAGCAGCTTGAGCGGGGGGGCCATAGATACGCAGTATTTT

V: TRBV19
J: TRBJ1-2
D: -
size: -
CDR3: CASNDRELNYGYTF
DNA: TGTGCCAGTAATGACCGGGAGTTAAACTATGGCTACACCTTC

V: TRBV7-9
J: TRBJ1-2
D: -
size: -
CDR3: CASSSRARPDGYTF
DNA: TGTGCCAGCAGCTCTAGGGCCCGGCCGGATGGCTACACCTTC

V: TRBV7-6
J: TRBJ1-1
D: TRBD1
size: -
CDR3: CASSQNRGTEAFF
DNA: TGTGCCAGCAGTCAAAACAGGGGCACTGAAGCTTTCTTT

V: TRBV7-6
J: TRBJ2-7
D: -
size: -
CDR3: CASSHIEGPQGFSYEQYF
DNA: TGTGCCAGCAGCCACATTGAGGGACCCCAGGGGTTCTCCTACGAGCAGTACTTC

V: TRBV11-2
J: TRBJ2-7
D: -
size: -
CDR3: CASSLYSYEQYF
DNA: TGTGCCAGCAGCCTCTACTCCTACGAGCAGTACTTC

V: TRBV25-1
J: TRBJ2-1
D: -
size: few
CDR3: CASSGSTRWNEQFF
DNA: TGTGCCAGCAGTGGCAGTACTAGGTGGAATGAGCAGTTCTTC

V: TRBV7-3
J: TRBJ2-1
D: TRBD1
size: -
CDR3: CASNPGGSYNEQFF
DNA: TGTGCCAGCAATCCAGGGGGCTCCTACAATGAGCAGTTCTTC

V: TRBV27
J: TRBJ2-1
D: -
size: few
CDR3: CASRYGGATYNEQFF
DNA: TGTGCCAGCAGGTATGGGGGGGCGACCTACAATGAGCAGTTCTTC

V: TRBV4-1
J: TRBJ2-1
D: -
size: -
CDR3: CASSQEPGSNEQFF
DNA: TGCGCCAGCAGCCAAGAACCGGGGTCCAATGAGCAGTTCTTC

V: TRBV6-5
J: TRBJ2-2
D: -
size: once
CDR3: CASSYSGTTGELFF
DNA: TGTGCCAGCAGTTACTCGGGGACGACCGGGGAGCTGTTTTTT

V: TRBV7-9
J: TRBJ1-2
D: TRBD1
size: medium-sized
CDR3: CASRDSRGLKGYTF
DNA: TGTGCCAGCAGGGATAGCAGGGGGCTTAAAGGCTACACCTTC

V: TRBV5-5
J: TRBJ1-6
D: -
size: -
CDR3: CASGDGSSYNSPLHF
DNA: TGTGCCAGCGGGGACGGAAGCTCCTATAATTCACCCCTCCACTTT

V: TRBV6-6
J: TRBJ1-1
D: -
size: -
CDR3: CASSPNTVRNTEAFF
DNA: TGTGCCAGCAGCCCTAACACGGTACGGAACACTGAAGCTTTCTTT

V: TRBV9
J: TRBJ2-1
D: -
size: -
CDR3: CASSGDEQFF
DNA: TGTGCCAGCAGCGGGGATGAGCAGTTCTTC

V: TRBV5-1
J: TRBJ2-3
D: TRBD1
size: -
CDR3: CASSSDRGLNTQYF
DNA: TGCGCCAGCAGCTCGGACAGGGGGCTAAATACGCAGTATTTT

V: TRBV13
J: TRBJ1-2
D: -
size: -
CDR3: CASSLAPYGYTF
DNA: TGTGCCAGCAGCTTAGCGCCCTATGGCTACACCTTC

V: TRBV27
J: TRBJ2-7
D: TRBD1
size: -
CDR3: CASSPGQGAYEQYF
DNA: TGTGCCAGCAGTCCGGGACAGGGGGCCTACGAGCAGTACTTC

V: TRBV2
J: TRBJ2-2
D: -
size: -
CDR3: CASSEGLKSTGELFF
DNA: TGTGCCAGCAGTGAAGGACTGAAGAGCACCGGGGAGCTGTTTTTT

V: TRBV6-4
J: TRBJ2-2
D: -
size: -
CDR3: CASSDRSSDTGELFF
DNA: TGTGCCAGCAGTGACCGGTCTAGCGACACCGGGGAGCTGTTTTTT

V: TRBV27
J: TRBJ1-4
D: -
size: -
CDR3: CASSPAGGDEKLFF
DNA: TGTGCCAGCAGCCCTGCGGGGGGAGACGAAAAACTGTTTTTT

V: TRBV27
J: TRBJ1-4
D: -
size: -
CDR3: CASSFWPTETNEKLFF
DNA: TGTGCCAGCAGTTTTTGGCCGACAGAAACTAATGAAAAACTGTTTTTT

V: TRBV27
J: TRBJ2-1
D: -
size: -
CDR3: CASSPGTGGIEQFF
DNA: TGTGCCAGCAGTCCCGGGACTGGGGGAATTGAGCAGTTCTTC

V: TRBV29-1
J: TRBJ2-5
D: TRBD1
size: -
CDR3: CSVVGSGGWETQYF
DNA: TGCAGCGTTGTGGGGTCAGGGGGCTGGGAGACCCAGTACTTC

V: TRBV4-1
J: TRBJ1-1
D: -
size: -
CDR3: CASSQEVGRELNTEAFF
DNA: TGCGCCAGCAGCCAAGAAGTAGGGCGAGAGTTGAACACTGAAGCTTTCTTT

V: TRBV5-6
J: TRBJ2-5
D: -
size: -
CDR3: CASTRGETQYF
DNA: TGTGCCAGCACTCGGGGGGAGACCCAGTACTTC

V: TRBV7-8
J: TRBJ2-7
D: TRBD1
size: -
CDR3: CASSLGQGVEEQYF
DNA: TGTGCCAGCAGCTTAGGACAGGGGGTTGAAGAGCAGTACTTC

V: TRBV27
J: TRBJ2-1
D: TRBD2
size: -
CDR3: CASSPWGSGSSHNEQFF
DNA: TGTGCCAGCAGTCCCTGGGGTAGCGGGTCTTCACACAATGAGCAGTTCTTC

V: TRBV19
J: TRBJ1-5
D: -
size: -
CDR3: CASSWGNNQPQHF
DNA: TGTGCCAGTAGTTGGGGAAACAATCAGCCCCAGCATTTT

V: TRBV9
J: TRBJ2-1
D: -
size: -
CDR3: CASSASSYNEQFF
DNA: TGTGCCAGCAGCGCGAGCTCCTACAATGAGCAGTTCTTC

V: TRBV2
J: TRBJ1-2
D: -
size: -
CDR3: CASSEARGGRYGYTF
DNA: TGTGCCAGCAGTGAAGCCCGTGGGGGGCGCTATGGCTACACCTTC

V: TRBV11-3
J: TRBJ2-3
D: -
size: few
CDR3: CASSLDHRTDTQYF
DNA: TGTGCCAGCAGCTTGGACCACAGGACAGATACGCAGTATTTT

V: TRBV19
J: TRBJ1-1
D: -
size: once
CDR3: CASSIRARRVTGAFF
DNA: TGTGCCAGTAGTATTCGGGCCAGGAGAGTGACAGGAGCTTTCTTT

V: TRBV6-6
J: TRBJ1-2
D: -
size: -
CDR3: CASSYSTRDNYGYTF
DNA: TGTGCCAGCAGTTACTCGACCAGGGATAACTATGGCTACACCTTC

V: TRBV9
J: TRBJ1-2
D: TRBD1
size: -
CDR3: CASSPGGGVGYTF
DNA: TGTGCCAGCAGCCCAGGGGGAGGGGTAGGCTACACCTTC

V: TRBV12-5
J: TRBJ1-1
D: -
size: -
CDR3: CASGLGPGTEAFF
DNA: TGTGCTAGTGGTTTGGGACCCGGCACTGAAGCTTTCTTT

V: TRBV27
J: TRBJ1-4
D: -
size: -
CDR3: CASSLQGPNEKLFF
DNA: TGTGCCAGCAGTTTACAGGGACCTAATGAAAAACTGTTTTTT

V: TRBV9
J: TRBJ1-1
D: -
size: -
CDR3: CASSPQGLNTEAFF
DNA: TGTGCCAGCAGCCCTCAGGGTTTGAACACTGAAGCTTTCTTT

V: TRBV12-5
J: TRBJ2-7
D: -
size: -
CDR3: CASGWDGAYEQYF
DNA: TGTGCTAGTGGATGGGACGGGGCCTACGAGCAGTACTTC

V: TRBV28
J: TRBJ2-7
D: -
size: -
CDR3: CASSFMAGAYEQYF
DNA: TGTGCCAGCAGTTTTATGGCAGGGGCCTACGAGCAGTACTTC